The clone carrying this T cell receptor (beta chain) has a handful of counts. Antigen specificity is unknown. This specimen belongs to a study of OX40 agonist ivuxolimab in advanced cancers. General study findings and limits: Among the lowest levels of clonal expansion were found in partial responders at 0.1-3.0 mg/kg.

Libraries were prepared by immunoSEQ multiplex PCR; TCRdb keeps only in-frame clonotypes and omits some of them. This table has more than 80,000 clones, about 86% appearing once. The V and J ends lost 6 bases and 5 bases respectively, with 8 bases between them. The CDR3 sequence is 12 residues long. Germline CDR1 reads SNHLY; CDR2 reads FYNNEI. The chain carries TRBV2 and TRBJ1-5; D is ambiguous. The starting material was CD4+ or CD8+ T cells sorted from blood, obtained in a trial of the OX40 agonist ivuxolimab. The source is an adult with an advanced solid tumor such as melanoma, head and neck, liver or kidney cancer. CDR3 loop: CASSRSDQPQHF. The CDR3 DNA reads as TGTGCCAGCAGCAGGTCGGATCAGCCCCAGCATTTT. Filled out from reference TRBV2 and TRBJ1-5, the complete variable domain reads EPEVTQTPSHQVTQMGQEVILRCVPISNHLYFYWYRQILGQKVEFLVSFYNNEISEKSEIFDDQFSVERPDGSNFTLKIRSTKLEDSAMYFCASSRSDQPQHFGDGTRLSIL.